These 16 T cell receptor beta chains originate from one sample sequenced in a study of shared clonotypes between healthy human individuals. Profiled with immunoSEQ multiplex PCR; TCRdb holds only in-frame clones, not every one. The sample has around 1,000,000 clones, 77% seen once; the top ten hold almost 0.9%. The sample was memory CD4+ T cells from PBMCs. Indicated subset: CD45RA-negative fraction. The receptors come from a man aged 18-30 years in good health. Some clones in this sample may be carry-over from other donors' samples.

The CDR3 loop reads CASGVVEGYTF. The CDR3 DNA reads TGTGCCAGCGGGGTTGTAGAAGGCTACACCTTC. The chain recombines TRBV21-1 with TRBJ1-2. TRBV21-1 is a recognized pseudogene. This CDR3 spans 11 amino acids.

The chain links TRBV2 to TRBJ2-7; D is possibly TRBD1 or TRBD2 (6 bases each). CDR3 length: 14 residues. Germline assignment: CDR1 SNHLY and CDR2 FYNNEI. V dropped 7 bases and J dropped 0 bases, with 13 bases sitting between them. The CDR3 sequence is CASNEGGSSYEQYF. The CDR3 DNA reads as TGTGCCAGCAACGAGGGGGGTAGCTCCTACGAGCAGTACTTC.

This clone was observed a few times. The V and J genes are TRBV5-1 and TRBJ1-2; weak D call: TRBD1 (5 bases). Germline V gene data show CDR1 as SGHRS and CDR2 as YFSETQ. Trimming removed 0 bases at V and 4 bases at J, with 16 bases between. There are 16 residues in the CDR3. The CDR3 loop reads CASSLEVQQGSYGYTF. Here the CDR3 DNA reads TGCGCCAGCAGCTTGGAGGTTCAGCAGGGCAGCTATGGCTACACCTTC.

This chain joins TRBV5-1 and TRBJ2-5, with unresolved D. Per the germline V gene, CDR1 is SGHRS and CDR2 is YFSETQ. V lost 5 bases and J lost 2, with 7 bases in between. The CDR3 length is 12 residues. This CDR3 reads CASRIRQETQYF. The CDR3 DNA follows: TGCGCCAGCAGGATAAGGCAAGAGACCCAGTACTTC.

This chain uses TRBV7-2 with TRBJ2-1; 9 bases agree with TRBD2. Germline V gives CDR1 SGHTA, CDR2 FQGNSA. The CDR3 contains 16 residues. Trimming took 7 bases from V and 5 from J; bases not matched to a gene: 12. This CDR3 is CASTSMGLAGNNEQFF. The DNA for the CDR3 is TGTGCCAGCACCTCTATGGGCCTAGCGGGAAACAATGAGCAGTTCTTC.

This clone was counted once. In DNA form, the CDR3 reads TGTGCCTGGACAGGGCAGGTTTACGAGACCCAGTACTTC. This translates into CAWTGQVYETQYF. The rearrangement joins TRBV30 to TRBJ2-5, with D possibly TRBD1 on 5 matching bases. Trimming shortened V by 4 bases and J by 5 bases, and 14 bases separated the two germline ends. The CDR3 length is 13 residues. CDR1 is GTSNPN, CDR2 SVGIG, per germline (reference sequence).

The chain uses TRBV2 and TRBJ2-3, with a possible D match to TRBD2 (6 bases). The CDR3 consists of 14 residues. Trimming removed 4 bases at V and 1 base at J, with 9 bases between. CDR1 and CDR2 (germline): SNHLY, FYNNEI. CDR3: CASSGVAGTDTQYF. CDR3 DNA: TGTGCCAGCAGTGGGGTAGCGGGCACAGATACGCAGTATTTT. Supplemented by reference TRBV2 and TRBJ2-3, the full variable domain reads EPEVTQTPSHQVTQMGQEVILRCVPISNHLYFYWYRQILGQKVEFLVSFYNNEISEKSEIFDDQFSVERPDGSNFTLKIRSTKLEDSAMYFCASSGVAGTDTQYFGPGTRLTVL.

The chain carries TRBV6-6 and TRBJ2-7, with D possibly matching TRBD1 (5 bases). The ends were cut back, 5 bases at V and 1 base at J, with 9 bases in the middle. Germline V gene data show CDR1 as MNHNY and CDR2 as SVGAGI (reference sequence). The CDR3 has 13 amino acids. CDR3 in amino acids: CASSVQGSYEQYF. DNA of the CDR3: TGTGCCAGCAGTGTCCAGGGTTCCTACGAGCAGTACTTC.

The chain employs TRBV7-9 and TRBJ2-3; D gene uncertain. CDR1 is SEHNR and CDR2 is FQNEAQ in the germline V gene (reference sequence). There are 13 residues in the CDR3. Trimming left V 5 bases short and J 1 base short, with 7 bases between. For the CDR3, the DNA is TGTGCCAGCAGCATAGTCGGCACAGATACGCAGTATTTT. Its translation is CASSIVGTDTQYF. The variable domain in full, completed from reference TRBV7-9 and TRBJ2-3, reads DTGVSQNPRHKITKRGQNVTFRCDPISEHNRLYWYRQTLGQGPEFLTYFQNEAQLEKSRLLSDRFSAERPKGSFSTLEIQRTEQGDSAMYLCASSIVGTDTQYFGPGTRLTVL.

In its sample, this clone was seen many times. The chain combines TRBV30 with TRBJ2-1; a weak D match, TRBD2 (5 bases). V lost 0 bases and J lost 9, with 18 bases in between. Germline CDR1 and CDR2: GTSNPN and SVGIG (reference sequence). The CDR3 runs to 15 residues. CDR3 in amino acids: CAWSVRVDGVGEQFF. The CDR3 nucleotides are TGTGCCTGGAGTGTAAGGGTAGACGGGGTCGGTGAGCAGTTCTTC.

This clone was seen repeatedly, ten times or more. The chain is built from TRBV5-4 and TRBJ1-1, with D perhaps matching TRBD1 (6 bases). Germline-derived CDR1 and CDR2 are SGHNT and YYREEE (reference sequence). Trimming took 4 bases from V and 4 from J, leaving 17 bases between them. The CDR3 is 15 residues long. CDR3 sequence reads: CASSPGGGGATEAFF. DNA for the CDR3: TGTGCCAGCAGCCCCGGGGGAGGGGGTGCCACTGAAGCTTTCTTT.

The rearrangement uses TRBV28 and TRBJ1-2; D gene uncertain. CDR1 is MDHEN, CDR2 SYDVKM, per germline. Trimming removed 2 bases from V and 4 bases from J, with 8 bases in between. This CDR3 is built from 13 residues. The DNA of the CDR3 is TGTGCCAGCAGTTTAAATGCCGGCTATGGCTACACCTTC. As protein: CASSLNAGYGYTF.

To note about this clone: The same CDR3 also results from other DNA sequences found in this sample. This rearrangement joins TRBV5-8 to TRBJ2-5, with D hard to call. Trimming removed 0 bases at V and 4 bases at J, with 4 bases between. There are 12 residues in the CDR3. Germline loops: CDR1 SGHTS, CDR2 YDEGEE. In nucleotides, the CDR3 is TGTGCCAGCAGCTTGGCAAGAGAGACCCAGTACTTC. The encoded protein is CASSLARETQYF.

The genes are TRBV6-5 and TRBJ2-4, with D unclear. The V end lost 0 bases, the J end lost 8 bases, and 14 bases lay between the germline ends. The CDR3 spans 15 residues. The germline gives CDR1 MNHEY, CDR2 SVGAGI. The CDR3 loop reads CASSYSVWESDIQYF. The CDR3 DNA is TGTGCCAGCAGTTACTCGGTATGGGAATCAGACATTCAGTACTTC.

The CDR3 spells CASHPSALNTGELFF. As DNA, the CDR3 is TGCGCCAGCCATCCCTCTGCACTCAACACCGGGGAGCTGTTTTTT. This chain joins TRBV5-1 and TRBJ2-2; D unresolved. The V gene lost 7 bases and the J gene lost 2 bases, with 15 bases spanning the gap. Germline lookup yields CDR1 SGHRS and CDR2 YFSETQ. There are 15 residues in the CDR3.

This clone appeared once. The CDR3: CASSEGRGQPQHF. CDR3 in DNA: TGTGCCAGCAGTGAAGGGCGGGGTCAGCCCCAGCATTTT. This chain uses TRBV6-1 with TRBJ1-5, with D uncertain. V lost 1 base to trimming and J lost 6 bases, with 7 bases between them. Germline V CDR1 and CDR2: MNHNS, SASEGT. The CDR3 loop spans 13 amino acids.